Below are 27 T cell receptor beta chains sequenced from a single sample in a study of cytomegalovirus exposure and HLA in healthy donors. In the PCR, 60 Vbeta and 13 Jbeta primers were used. Generated by immunoSEQ multiplex PCR, the TCRdb table keeps only in-frame clones and is missing some. The table shows approximately 180,000 clones, with just under 85% occurring only once. Input material: PBMCs. These TCRs come from a girl between 5 and 17 years old in good health and CMV-seropositive.

This clone was counted once. The chain combines TRBV4-2 with TRBJ1-1, with D uncertain. Trimming took off 3 bases at V and 0 bases at J, with 8 bases between the two ends. Germline CDR1 is LGHNA and CDR2 is YNFKEQ. The CDR3 extends over 14 amino acids. The DNA of the CDR3 is TGTGCCAGCAGCCAGGGCAGAATGAACACTGAAGCTTTCTTT. Translated, it gives CASSQGRMNTEAFF.

This chain uses TRBV9 with TRBJ2-3, with 7 bases matching TRBD2. CDR1 SGDLS and CDR2 YYNGEE come from the germline V gene. J gave up 1 base and V 0 bases, and 2 bases lay outside the gene matches. This CDR3 contains 15 residues. The CDR3 is CASSVDRGGTDTQYF. In DNA form, the CDR3 reads TGTGCCAGCAGCGTAGACCGGGGGGGCACAGATACGCAGTATTTT.

CDR3 loop: CASSQGDRTNYGYTF. The CDR3 DNA reads TGTGCCAGCAGCCAGGGGGACAGAACTAACTATGGCTACACCTTC. V gene TRBV4-2 combines with J gene TRBJ1-2; 7 bases match TRBD1. There are 15 residues in the CDR3. Germline V lookup: CDR1 LGHNA, CDR2 YNFKEQ. Trimming took 3 bases from V and 0 from J; bases not matched to a gene: 4.

The chain recombines TRBV5-1 with TRBJ2-1; a possible D gene is TRBD2 (5 bases). This CDR3 is built from 13 residues. V was clipped by 1 base and J by 6 bases, with 8 bases between them. CDR1 is SGHRS and CDR2 is YFSETQ in the germline V gene. The CDR3, as DNA: TGCGCCAGCAGCTTGAATAGCGCCAATGAGCAGTTCTTC. Translating gives CASSLNSANEQFF. Looking up the rest from reference TRBV5-1 and TRBJ2-1 gives the full variable domain: KAGVTQTPRYLIKTRGQQVTLSCSPISGHRSVSWYQQTPGQGLQFLFEYFSETQRNKGNFPGRFSGRQFSNSRSEMNVSTLELGDSALYLCASSLNSANEQFFGPGTRLTVL.

This clone was counted once. The gene calls are TRBV19 and TRBJ1-2, with D tentatively TRBD1 (6 bases). This CDR3 contains 12 residues. V shed 10 bases and J shed 2 bases, with 11 bases lying between them. Germline lookup yields CDR1 LNHDA and CDR2 SQIVND (reference sequence). Here the CDR3 reads CATTTGNYGYTF. The CDR3 bases are TGTGCCACCACGACAGGCAACTATGGCTACACCTTC.

The chain couples TRBV6-8 to TRBJ2-5, with 8 bases matching TRBD2. The CDR3 covers 14 residues. With V trimmed by 7 bases and J by 4 bases, 8 bases remained unmatched. Germline V gene data show CDR1 as MNHGY and CDR2 as SAAAGT. CDR3 in amino acids: CASNNGGETETQYF. The CDR3 DNA is TGTGCCAGCAACAACGGGGGGGAGACAGAGACCCAGTACTTC.

The chain joins TRBV10-3 to TRBJ1-5; 8 positions agree with TRBD1. From germline, CDR1 is ENHRY and CDR2 SYGVKD. The CDR3 spans 15 residues. V was pared by 2 bases and J by 4 bases, with 4 bases of the junction left unmatched. The CDR3 DNA is TGTGCCATCAGTGAGGACAGGGGTAATAATCAGCCCCAGCATTTT. It encodes CAISEDRGNNQPQHF.

The V and J genes are TRBV9 and TRBJ2-3, with 12 bases identical to TRBD2. The CDR3 spans 17 residues. Losses at the gene ends were 0 bases for V and 3 bases for J; bases not matched to a gene: 5. In germline, CDR1 is SGDLS, CDR2 YYNGEE. CDR3 sequence reads: CASSVGLAGGPTDTQYF. The CDR3 DNA follows: TGTGCCAGCAGCGTAGGGCTAGCGGGGGGGCCGACAGATACGCAGTATTTT.

The V gene is TRBV19, the J gene TRBJ1-6, with 7 bases fitting TRBD1. Germline V gene data show CDR1 as LNHDA and CDR2 as SQIVND (reference sequence). The trim removed 4 bases at V and 6 bases at J, leaving 3 bases unmatched. The CDR3 length is 14 residues. The CDR3 coding sequence is TGTGCCAGTAGTACCGGGACAGTTAATTCACCCCTCCACTTT. This translates into CASSTGTVNSPLHF.

V and J are TRBV15 and TRBJ2-3; no firm D call. Between the trimmed V and J ends, which lost 5 bases and 4 bases, there was a span of 10 bases. This CDR3 is built from 13 residues. The V gene's germline CDR1 is LNHNV and CDR2 YYDKDF (reference sequence). This CDR3 reads CATSARRADTQYF. The CDR3 DNA is TGTGCCACCAGCGCCCGAAGAGCAGATACGCAGTATTTT.

This clone was found once. The chain combines TRBV5-4 with TRBJ2-2, with a tentative D call TRBD1 (6 bases). Between the trimmed V and J ends, which lost 4 bases and 5 bases, there was a span of 18 bases. Germline-derived CDR1 and CDR2 are SGHNT and YYREEE (reference sequence). The CDR3 runs to 16 residues. CDR3 sequence: CASSAAWGQGTGELFF. The CDR3, as DNA: TGTGCCAGCAGCGCCGCATGGGGGCAAGGGACCGGGGAGCTGTTTTTT.

The V call is TRBV5-1, the J call TRBJ2-2, with D perhaps TRBD1 (5 bases). The length of the CDR3 is 15 residues. Germline assignment: CDR1 SGHRS and CDR2 YFSETQ. Trimming cost V 1 base and J 4 bases, with 11 bases left between them. DNA for the CDR3: TGCGCCAGCAGCTTGCGTCAGGGAATCACCGGGGAGCTGTTTTTT. Translating gives CASSLRQGITGELFF.

The chain is built from TRBV2 and TRBJ1-2; 8 positions agree with TRBD1. Unmatched junction bases numbered 9, after V lost 6 bases and J lost 6 bases. The germline V gene encodes CDR1 SNHLY and CDR2 FYNNEI. The CDR3 is made up of 14 amino acids. The DNA of the CDR3 is TGTGCCAGCAGCGCCGACAGGGGTGACGATGGCTACACCTTC. Amino acid sequence: CASSADRGDDGYTF.

V gene TRBV5-8 combines with J gene TRBJ1-1, with 7 positions matching TRBD1. CDR1 and CDR2 (germline): SGHTS, YDEGEE. Unmatched junction bases numbered 4, after V lost 1 base and J lost 1 base. The CDR3 sequence is 15 residues long. CDR3 residues: CASSLTGAWNTEAFF. In nucleotides, the CDR3 is TGTGCCAGCAGCTTGACAGGGGCATGGAACACTGAAGCTTTCTTT.

The chain is built from TRBV5-4 and TRBJ2-1, with 7 nucleotides matching TRBD1. V lost 4 bases, J lost 4 bases, and 8 bases stayed unmatched. The CDR3 extends over 15 amino acids. CDR1 and CDR2 from the germline V gene are SGHNT and YYREEE (reference sequence). This CDR3 is CASSLTGEWYNEQFF. The CDR3 nucleotides read TGTGCCAGCAGCCTTACAGGGGAGTGGTACAATGAGCAGTTCTTC.

The rearrangement joins TRBV6-5 to TRBJ2-3, with D unresolved. The ends were cut back, 6 bases at V and 6 bases at J, with 10 bases in the middle. From germline, CDR1 is MNHEY and CDR2 SVGAGI. The CDR3 sequence is 12 residues long. CDR3 sequence reads: CASSPRRDTQYF. Here the CDR3 DNA reads TGTGCCAGCAGCCCGCGGCGGGATACGCAGTATTTT.

This chain joins TRBV14 and TRBJ1-2, with D unresolved. V was shortened by 4 bases and J by 0 bases, with 6 bases between the two germline ends. This CDR3 is built from 13 residues. Germline V gene lookup returns CDR1 SGHDN and CDR2 FVKESK. The chain's CDR3 is CASSPVSNYGYTF. CDR3 sequence (DNA): TGTGCCAGCAGCCCGGTTTCTAACTATGGCTACACCTTC.

The chain recombines TRBV7-9 with TRBJ1-1, with 10 bases matching TRBD1. Trimming at V came to 5 bases and at J to 0 bases, leaving 12 bases not matched to a gene. Looked up from germline, CDR1 is SEHNR and CDR2 is FQNEAQ (reference sequence). This CDR3 region has 18 residues. In DNA, the CDR3 is TGTGCCAGCAGCACGACAGGACAGGGGGGAGTTGTGAACACTGAAGCTTTCTTT. Translation gives CASSTTGQGGVVNTEAFF.

The J gene is TRBJ2-7, the V gene TRBV9; the D gene is possibly TRBD2 (5 bases). Germline-derived CDR1 and CDR2 are SGDLS and YYNGEE. The CDR3 extends over 13 amino acids. Trimming took 0 bases from V and 5 from J, leaving 9 bases between them. The DNA for the CDR3 is TGTGCCAGCAGCGTAGAACCGGAGGACGAGCAGTACTTC. Translating it yields CASSVEPEDEQYF.

V usage is TRBV6-1 and J usage is TRBJ1-2; 7 bases agree with TRBD1. Trimming took 7 bases from V and 8 from J; bases not matched to a gene: 10. The germline V gene has CDR1 MNHNS and CDR2 SASEGT. CDR3 length: 13 residues. In DNA, the CDR3 is TGTGCCAGCATCGGCGACAGGGTAGGAGGCTACACCTTC. Its protein product is CASIGDRVGGYTF.

This chain joins TRBV6-1 and TRBJ1-6, with D hard to call. The germline gives CDR1 MNHNS, CDR2 SASEGT. V was pared by 2 bases and J by 8 bases, with 19 bases between. The CDR3 is made up of 17 amino acids. CDR3 DNA sequence: TGTGCCAGCAGTGAAACCCCCCAGGCGCCGCAAGATTCACCCCTCCACTTT. It translates to CASSETPQAPQDSPLHF.

V gene TRBV5-6 combines with J gene TRBJ2-3; TRBD2 matches at 9 bases. V was clipped by 2 bases and J by 1 base; unmatched bases: 11. The CDR3 spans 18 residues. Germline V lookup: CDR1 SGHDT, CDR2 YYEEEE. Written as DNA, the CDR3 is TGTGCCAGCAGCTTAAACTTGGGCGGGGGGGCTGGCACAGATACGCAGTATTTT. The encoded protein is CASSLNLGGGAGTDTQYF.

V is TRBV4-2 and J is TRBJ2-2, with D hard to call. Looked up from germline, CDR1 is LGHNA and CDR2 is YNFKEQ. V was clipped by 5 bases and J by 6 bases, with 10 bases between them. CDR3 length equals 13 residues. In DNA, the CDR3 is TGTGCCAGCAGCTTCTATATAGCCGGGGAGCTGTTTTTT. Translated: CASSFYIAGELFF.

The chain employs TRBV4-1 and TRBJ2-3; D is possibly TRBD2 (6 bases). Between the trimmed V and J ends, which lost 4 bases and 5 bases, there was a span of 19 bases. There are 16 residues in the CDR3. Germline V CDR1 and CDR2: MGHRA, YSYEKL. In DNA form, the CDR3 reads TGCGCCAGCAGCCTAAAGGCCGGGACGGAGGGAGATACGCAGTATTTT. Protein: CASSLKAGTEGDTQYF.

The chain is built from TRBV11-2 and TRBJ2-1, with a possible D match to TRBD2 (5 bases). V was trimmed by 3 bases and J by 6 bases, leaving 6 bases between them. Germline CDR1 is SGHAT and CDR2 is FQNNGV. There are 12 residues in the CDR3. The CDR3 loop reads CASSFTSNEQFF. The CDR3 coding sequence is TGTGCCAGCAGCTTCACTAGCAATGAGCAGTTCTTC.

V and J are TRBV11-3 and TRBJ1-2; D unclear. Trimming pared 3 bases from V and 2 bases from J, leaving 4 bases between. The germline V gene has CDR1 SGHNT and CDR2 YENEEA. The CDR3 length is 12 residues. CDR3 in DNA: TGTGCCAGCAGCTTCAGAAACTATGGCTACACCTTC. This gives the protein CASSFRNYGYTF. Variable domain in full (rest from reference TRBV11-3 and TRBJ1-2): EAGVVQSPRYKIIEKKQPVAFWCNPISGHNTLYWYLQNLGQGPELLIRYENEEAVDDSQLPKDRFSAERLKGVDSTLKIQPAELGDSAVYLCASSFRNYGYTFGSGTRLTVV.

V is TRBV4-1 and J is TRBJ1-2; no reliable D call. Between the trimmed V and J ends, which lost 1 base and 6 bases, there was a span of 21 bases. The CDR3 runs 17 residues. The germline V gene encodes CDR1 MGHRA and CDR2 YSYEKL. The CDR3 coding sequence is TGCGCCAGCAGCCAAGCGGCTAGGTTGTCATCCACGAATGGCTACACCTTC. It is translated as CASSQAARLSSTNGYTF.